This T cell receptor beta chain is drawn from a study of blood T cell repertoires in COVID-19. The overall study: Sources were T cells, B-cell-depleted T cells, or PBMCs; the material itself was cDNA or gDNA.

Germline CDR1 SGHVS, CDR2 FQNEAQ. The V and J ends lost 2 bases and 2 bases, in that order; junction bases with no gene match: 10. The CDR3 is 19 residues long. Original analysis: Amplified reference gene primers provided the basis for estimating nucleated cell counts. This table comes from immunoSEQ multiplex PCR, and its TCRdb copy is limited to in-frame clones, with some not included. Clone size and V and J calls were adopted from that table, with D and trimming inferred from the DNA. The sample carries 300,000 to 350,000 clones, 70% to 90% recorded once. Those enrolled, adults aged about 18 to 95 years, came from around 24 US areas. Two consecutive negative NP/OP PCR tests, clearance, or resolved symptoms defined Cohort 3 recovery.

Sequenced: PBMCs or T cells enriched from blood (not recorded which). This sequence originates from a man younger than 45 who had recovered from COVID-19. This rearrangement joins TRBV7-8 to TRBJ2-6, with 9 bases matching TRBD1. CDR3 residues: CASSLITTGGPAGANVLTF. For the CDR3, the DNA is TGTGCCAGCAGCTTAATCACTACAGGGGGCCCGGCTGGGGCCAACGTCCTGACTTTC.